This T cell receptor (beta chain) was identified during a study of chemoradiotherapy in HPV16-positive cancers. Study-level background: Candidate HPV-specific clones and shared TCR motifs came from two HPV16-positive patients. General study findings and limits: Candidate HPV-specific clones and E7-related TCR motifs grew in tumor during treatment. HPV-specific T cells were functionally defined from only a couple of HPV16-positive patients.

Repeated repertoire sampling spanned the course of chemoradiotherapy. Using immunoSEQ multiplex PCR, the repertoire was profiled, and TCRdb retains in-frame clones only, with some absent. The table shows 9,500 to 15,000 clones, with approximately 88% occurring only once. With 3 bases removed from V and 6 bases from J, the gap between germline ends came to 12 bases. From germline, CDR1 is LNHDA and CDR2 SQIVND (reference sequence). This CDR3 contains 14 residues. Only one count was recorded for this clone. Antigen specificity is unknown. This chain links TRBV19 with TRBJ1-5, with a tentative D call TRBD1 (6 bases). Sample: blood, taken from a patient who underwent chemoradiotherapy. The clonotype originates from a human donor with HPV-associated anogenital cancer. This CDR3 reads CASSMGGGRQPQHF. DNA for the CDR3: TGTGCCAGTAGTATGGGCGGGGGCCGTCAGCCCCAGCATTTT.